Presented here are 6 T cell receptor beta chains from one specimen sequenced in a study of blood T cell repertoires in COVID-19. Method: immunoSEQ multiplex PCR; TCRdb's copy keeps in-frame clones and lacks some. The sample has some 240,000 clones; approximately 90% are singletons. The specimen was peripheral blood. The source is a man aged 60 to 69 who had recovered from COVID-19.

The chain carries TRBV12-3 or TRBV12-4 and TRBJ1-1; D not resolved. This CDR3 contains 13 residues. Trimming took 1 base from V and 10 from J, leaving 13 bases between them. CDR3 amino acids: CASSLDVEGVAFF. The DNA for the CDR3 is TGTGCCAGCAGTTTAGACGTAGAGGGAGTAGCTTTCTTT.

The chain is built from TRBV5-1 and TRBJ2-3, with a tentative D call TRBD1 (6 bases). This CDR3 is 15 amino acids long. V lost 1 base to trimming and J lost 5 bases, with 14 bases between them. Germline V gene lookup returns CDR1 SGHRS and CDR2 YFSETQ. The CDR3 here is CASSLTGTRGDTQYF. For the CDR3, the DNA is TGCGCCAGCAGCTTGACAGGGACCAGAGGAGATACGCAGTATTTT.

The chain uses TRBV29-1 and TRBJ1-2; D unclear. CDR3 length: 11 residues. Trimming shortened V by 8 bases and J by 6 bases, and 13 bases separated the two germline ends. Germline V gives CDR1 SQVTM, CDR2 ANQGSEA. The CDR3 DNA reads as TGCAGCCACCACAGCGGACATGGCTACACCTTC. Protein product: CSHHSGHGYTF.

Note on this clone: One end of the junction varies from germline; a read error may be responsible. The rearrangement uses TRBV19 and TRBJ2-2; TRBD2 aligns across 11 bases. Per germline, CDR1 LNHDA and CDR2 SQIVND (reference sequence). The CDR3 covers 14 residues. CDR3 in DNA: TGTGCCAGCAGTAGCGGGGGGGCGGCCGGGGAGCTGTTTTTT. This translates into CASSSGGAAGELFF.

CDR3 in amino acids: CASSHPDTSGGAETQYF. The CDR3 coding sequence is TGTGCCAGCAGCCACCCCGACACTAGCGGGGGGGCAGAGACCCAGTACTTC. V is TRBV3-1 (or the pseudogene TRBV3-2) and J is TRBJ2-5; 13 positions agree with TRBD2. Germline CDR1 reads LGHDT; CDR2 reads YNNKEL (reference sequence). This CDR3 spans 17 amino acids. Trimming took 3 bases from V and 4 from J; bases not matched to a gene: 8.

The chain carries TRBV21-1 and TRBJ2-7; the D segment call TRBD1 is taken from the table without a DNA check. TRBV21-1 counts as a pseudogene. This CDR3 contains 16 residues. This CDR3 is CASNGIRDRPSYEQYV. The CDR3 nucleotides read TGTGCCAGCAACGGTATCCGGGACAGGCCGTCCTACGAGCAGTACGTC.